Listed below are T cell receptor beta chains from one sample, sequenced in a study of vaccination and CD4 T cells after COVID-19. Their antigens are not known. One entry per CDR3 protein results from TCRdb running MiXCR on the PCR reads. The sample shows roughly 16,000 distinct CDR3 sequences, roughly half of them seen only once. Sequencing used CD4+ T cells from blood, cultured in vitro, obtained before SARS-CoV-2 vaccination. These receptors were obtained from a human donor who had recovered from COVID-19. The CDR3 runs from the conserved cysteine through the conserved F or W. A D gene is named only where the DNA matches it firmly. Some rows mark clone size as missing; the rest say once, few, many or name a class of expanded clone.

cdr3_aa cdr3_nt v_call d_call clone_size j_call
CASSQDERDQPQHF TGCGCCAGCAGCCAAGATGAACGGGATCAGCCCCAGCATTTT TRBV5-2 - - TRBJ1-5
CASSLRADRANTGELFF TGTGCCAGCAGCTTACGGGCGGACAGGGCGAACACCGGGGAGCTGTTTTTT TRBV7-9 TRBD1 - TRBJ2-2
CSARELVAGELFF TGCAGTGCTAGAGAACTAGTAGCCGGGGAGCTGTTTTTT TRBV20-1 - - TRBJ2-2
CASRNSGQTITPLHF TGTGCCAGCAGGAATTCGGGACAGACAATAACACCCCTCCACTTT TRBV12-3/TRBV12-4 TRBD1 - TRBJ1-6
CSARPNRQGVRTYNSPLHF TGCAGTGCCAGACCGAACCGACAGGGGGTTAGGACCTATAATTCACCCCTCCACTTT TRBV20-1 TRBD1 - TRBJ1-6
CASSLADSTYGYTF TGTGCCAGCAGTTTAGCCGACAGTACCTATGGCTACACCTTC TRBV12-3/TRBV12-4 - - TRBJ1-2
CASSFGTANTEAFF TGTGCCAGCAGCTTCGGGACAGCCAACACTGAAGCTTTCTTT TRBV7-9 TRBD1 - TRBJ1-1
CASSPDGGTDTQYF TGTGCCAGCAGCCCCGACGGGGGCACAGATACGCAGTATTTT TRBV7-6 - few TRBJ2-3
CASSSNRDRGNSPLHF TGTGCCAGCAGCTCAAACCGGGACAGGGGTAATTCACCCCTCCACTTT TRBV7-9 TRBD1 - TRBJ1-6
CASSLVGRGHDTQYF TGTGCCAGCAGCTTAGTGGGCAGGGGGCATGATACGCAGTATTTT TRBV7-2 TRBD1 - TRBJ2-3
CASSPVTRDRDNQPQHF TGTGCCAGCAGCCCCGTGACTCGGGACAGGGACAATCAGCCCCAGCATTTT TRBV12-1 - - TRBJ1-5
CASSYFTGDTYEQYF TGTGCCAGCAGTTACTTTACAGGGGACACCTACGAGCAGTACTTC TRBV6-2/TRBV6-3 TRBD1 - TRBJ2-7
CASSEADRDNSPLHF TGTGCCAGCAGTGAAGCCGACAGGGATAATTCACCCCTCCACTTT TRBV6-1 TRBD1 few TRBJ1-6
CASSPVRFYEQYF TGTGCCAGCTCACCAGTTCGTTTTTACGAGCAGTACTTC TRBV18 - - TRBJ2-7
CASSSSRLAGTDTQYF TGTGCCAGCAGCTCATCCAGACTAGCCGGGACAGATACGCAGTATTTT TRBV7-2 TRBD2 - TRBJ2-3
CASSLKGYGTYGYTF TGTGCCAGCAGTTTAAAAGGGTACGGTACCTATGGCTACACCTTC TRBV27 - - TRBJ1-2
CASSMGGTDTQYF TGTGCCAGTAGTATGGGAGGAACAGATACGCAGTATTTT TRBV19 - - TRBJ2-3
CAWYYRGEAFF TGTGCCTGGTACTACAGGGGAGAAGCTTTCTTT TRBV30 TRBD1 - TRBJ1-1